This TCR beta chain was sequenced in a study of cytomegalovirus exposure and HLA in healthy donors. Study overall: A subsequent analysis stated that the 100 to 150 validation repertoires were run on the same platform as the 650 to 850 first-cohort repertoires. Findings of the study overall: Investigators reported over 150 TCR beta chains as tied to cytomegalovirus. A later analysis found first-cohort TCR clusters tended to co-occur in the 95 to 150 validation repertoires.

Sequencing used immunoSEQ multiplex PCR; TCRdb keeps in-frame clones, though not all of them. Seen here are roughly 100,000 clones, about 95% observed once, and the top ten hold almost 0.9%. This clone was found a few times. As yet, its antigen is unknown. The CDR3 runs to 14 residues. V trimming: 4 bases; J trimming: 6 bases; junction bases outside the gene matches: 10. Germline V lookup: CDR1 SGHKS, CDR2 YYEKEE (reference sequence). The source is a woman under 30 in good health and CMV-seronegative. V usage is TRBV5-5 and J usage is TRBJ2-7, with TRBD1 identical over 7 bases. What was sequenced was PBMCs. The CDR3 bases are TGTGCCAGCAGCCAGGACAGGTCCCCCCTCGAGCAGTACTTC. Translation: CASSQDRSPLEQYF. The variable domain in full, completed from reference TRBV5-5 and TRBJ2-7, reads DAGVTQSPTHLIKTRGQQVTLRCSPISGHKSVSWYQQVLGQGPQFIFQYYEKEERGRGNFPDRFSARQFPNYSSELNVNALLLGDSALYLCASSQDRSPLEQYFGPGTRLTVT.